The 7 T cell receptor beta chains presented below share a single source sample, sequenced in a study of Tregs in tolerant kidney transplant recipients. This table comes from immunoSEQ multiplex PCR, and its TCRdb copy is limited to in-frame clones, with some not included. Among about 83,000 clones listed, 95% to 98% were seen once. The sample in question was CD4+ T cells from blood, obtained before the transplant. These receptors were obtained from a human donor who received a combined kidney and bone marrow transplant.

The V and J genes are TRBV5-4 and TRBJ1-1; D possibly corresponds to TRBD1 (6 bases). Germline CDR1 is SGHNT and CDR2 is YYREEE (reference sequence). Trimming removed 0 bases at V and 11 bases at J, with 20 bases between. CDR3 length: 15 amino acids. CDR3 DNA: TGTGCCAGCAGCTTGGGTGCAGGGGCCAGGGGAGCGGCTTTCTTT. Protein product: CASSLGAGARGAAFF.

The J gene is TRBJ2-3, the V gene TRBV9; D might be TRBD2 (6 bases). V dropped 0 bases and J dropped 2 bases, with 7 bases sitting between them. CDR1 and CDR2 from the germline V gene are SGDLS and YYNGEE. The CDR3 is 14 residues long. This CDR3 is CASSVGLDTDTQYF. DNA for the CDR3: TGTGCCAGCAGCGTAGGACTAGACACAGATACGCAGTATTTT.

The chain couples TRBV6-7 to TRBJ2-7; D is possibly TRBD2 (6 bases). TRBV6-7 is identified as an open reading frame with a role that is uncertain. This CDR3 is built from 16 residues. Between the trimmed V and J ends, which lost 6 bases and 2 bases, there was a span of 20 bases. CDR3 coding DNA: TGTGCCAGCAGCACCGGGGAGGTGGGCCGCCCCTACGAGCAGTACTTC. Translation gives CASSTGEVGRPYEQYF.

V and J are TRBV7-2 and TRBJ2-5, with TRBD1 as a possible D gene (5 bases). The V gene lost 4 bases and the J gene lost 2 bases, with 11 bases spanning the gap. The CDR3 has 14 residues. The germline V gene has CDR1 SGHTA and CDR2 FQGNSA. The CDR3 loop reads CASSSNRLQETQYF. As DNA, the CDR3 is TGTGCCAGCAGCTCGAACAGGCTTCAAGAGACCCAGTACTTC.

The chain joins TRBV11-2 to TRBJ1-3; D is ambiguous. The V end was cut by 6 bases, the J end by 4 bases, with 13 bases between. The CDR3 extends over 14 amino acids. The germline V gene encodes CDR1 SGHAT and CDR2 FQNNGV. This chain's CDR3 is CASSLTLAGNTIYF. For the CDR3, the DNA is TGTGCCAGCAGTCTGACACTAGCCGGAAACACCATATATTTT.

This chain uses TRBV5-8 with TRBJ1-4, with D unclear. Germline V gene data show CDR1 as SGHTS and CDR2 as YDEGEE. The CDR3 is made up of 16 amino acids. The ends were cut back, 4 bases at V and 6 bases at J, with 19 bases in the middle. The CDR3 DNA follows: TGTGCCAGCAGCAGCCGACCCGGGAGGGTTGATGAAAAACTGTTTTTT. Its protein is CASSSRPGRVDEKLFF.

CDR3 DNA: TGTGCTAGTGACACACAGGGTACCGGGGAGCTGTTTTTT. This sequence encodes CASDTQGTGELFF. This rearrangement joins TRBV12-5 to TRBJ2-2, with D perhaps matching TRBD1 (6 bases). Germline CDR1 LGHNT, CDR2 FRNRAP. The CDR3 has 13 amino acids. V was shortened by 7 bases and J by 5 bases, with 11 bases between the two germline ends.